The entry below gives a single TCR beta chain sequence along with its context. Antigen specificity is unknown. Germline CDR1 and CDR2: DFQATT and SNEGSKA (reference sequence). This CDR3 has 14 residues. V shed 4 bases, J shed 5 bases, and the junction held 7 bases outside the gene matches. This sample is drawn from a study of identical twins. Study conclusions and caveats: In zero-insertion analyses, partial confounding could arise from invariant MAIT and iNKT cells. Twin-shared out-of-frame alpha sequences showed excess low generation probability. Out-of-frame TCR alpha sharing observed in monozygotic twins exceeded model estimates.

TCRdb reprocessed the 5' RACE reads with MiXCR, giving one entry per CDR3 protein. This sample has approximately 600,000 distinct CDR3 sequences, with 9.6% found just once. In addition, the sample was reused for a study of yellow fever vaccine responses in identical twins.

The chain employs TRBV20-1 and TRBJ2-3, with 9 bases fitting TRBD2. This clonotype was sampled from a woman younger than 30 in good health. Specimen: PBMCs. The CDR3 coding sequence is TGCAGTGCTATGGCTAGCGGGAAAGGAGATACGCAGTATTTT. Translation gives CSAMASGKGDTQYF.